This T cell receptor (beta chain) stems from a study of blood T cells in healthy people across ages. Whenever a sample was processed, at least 6 million PBMCs were isolated. Germline-derived CDR1 and CDR2 are SQVTM and ANQGSEA. This CDR3 region has 15 residues. V was pared by 4 bases and J by 4 bases, with 19 bases between. Together with a sample-barcoded 5' primer, a J-beta primer mix was included in a second PCR lasting about 6 to 11 cycles. TCRdb reprocessed the 5' RACE reads with MiXCR, giving one entry per CDR3 protein. This sample carries 600,000 to 900,000 distinct CDR3 sequences, roughly 26% of them seen once, and the ten largest clones take 2.5% to 3.5%. The same specimen was also included in a second study, on T cells of mothers and their children. As reported in that work: Versus unrelated pairs, overlap was slightly higher in related mother-child pairs, without reaching significance.

The chain employs TRBV29-1 and TRBJ1-1, with D possibly being TRBD1 (6 bases). The sequence was collected from a boy aged 10-17 years in good health. The sequenced material came from blood. The CDR3, as DNA: TGCAGCGTTGCCCTTCGATTACAGGGAAGCACTGAAGCTTTCTTT. Translating it yields CSVALRLQGSTEAFF.